This entry lists 25 T cell receptor beta chains sequenced from one sample in a study of spatial heterogeneity in lung cancer. Regarding time point: sample taken at primary tumor resection. In TCRdb, the 5' RACE reads were re-called with MiXCR into one record per CDR3 protein. The data contain roughly 13,000 distinct CDR3 sequences, around 4% of them singletons. Here the sequenced sample was PBMCs, taken at surgery. The source is a male donor with early-stage non-small cell lung cancer.

There are many counts of this clonotype. The chain is built from TRBV6-1 and TRBJ1-1; D is perhaps TRBD1 (6 bases). The CDR3 is 15 residues long. CDR1 and CDR2 from the germline V gene are MNHNS and SASEGT. Trimming removed 5 bases from V and 0 bases from J, with 13 bases in between. The CDR3 here is CASSQGGRVNTEAFF. DNA of the CDR3: TGTGCCAGCAGTCAAGGGGGTAGGGTGAACACTGAAGCTTTCTTT.

This clonotype was seen repeatedly, ten times or more. The rearrangement joins TRBV27 to TRBJ1-4; weak D call: TRBD1 (5 bases). Trimming cost V 5 bases and J 6 bases, with 19 bases left between them. The CDR3 has 16 amino acids. Germline V gene sequence: CDR1 MNHEY, CDR2 SMNVEV (reference sequence). The CDR3: CASSPGASPGDEKLFF. CDR3 in DNA: TGTGCCAGCAGTCCCGGGGCATCCCCGGGGGATGAAAAACTGTTTTTT.

This clonotype was detected many times. The chain uses TRBV15 and TRBJ1-1; D might be TRBD1 (6 bases). Germline V gene sequence: CDR1 LNHNV, CDR2 YYDKDF (reference sequence). Trimming took 5 bases from V and 9 from J, leaving 16 bases between them. This CDR3 has 13 residues. The CDR3 nucleotides read TGTGCCACCAGCGGACGGGGTGGGACAAAAGCTTTCTTT. Its protein is CATSGRGGTKAFF.

This clonotype was found many times. The chain links TRBV10-3 to TRBJ2-3; TRBD1 agrees at 11 bases. Trimming cost V 10 bases and J 4 bases; bases outside gene matches: 7. Germline CDR1 ENHRY, CDR2 SYGVKD. The CDR3 is made up of 14 amino acids. The CDR3 loop reads CATTGQGVSDTQYF. The CDR3 DNA sequence: TGTGCCACCACGGGACAGGGGGTTTCAGATACGCAGTATTTT.

This clonotype has a count of ten or more. The chain links TRBV10-3 to TRBJ2-2, with TRBD2 matching 11 bases. Germline lookup yields CDR1 ENHRY and CDR2 SYGVKD. CDR3 size: 16 residues. With 4 bases clipped from V and 4 bases from J, the junction kept 5 bases outside the gene matches. The CDR3 DNA reads as TGTGCCATCAGTGGCCTAGCGGGAGGTTTCACCGGGGAGCTGTTTTTT. It codes for CAISGLAGGFTGELFF.

In its sample, this clonotype was seen a few times. V and J are TRBV3-1 and TRBJ2-5, with 7 bases matching TRBD1. The CDR3 spans 14 residues. After removal of 3 bases from V and 1 base from J, the junction contained 2 bases not matched to a gene. Germline V gene data show CDR1 as LGHDT and CDR2 as YNNKEL (reference sequence). This CDR3 is CASSQGQSQETQYF. The CDR3 nucleotides are TGTGCCAGCAGCCAGGGACAGAGCCAAGAGACCCAGTACTTC.

The CDR3 loop reads CATEGDSSYEQYF. In nucleotides, the CDR3 is TGTGCCACCGAGGGGGACAGCTCCTACGAGCAGTACTTC. The genes are TRBV24-1 and TRBJ2-7; 7 bases map to TRBD1. The length of the CDR3 is 13 residues. V lost 9 bases, J lost 0 bases, and 4 bases stayed unmatched. Germline V CDR1 and CDR2: KGHDR, SFDVKD.

This clonotype appeared a few times. V gene TRBV20-1 combines with J gene TRBJ2-2; 12 positions agree with TRBD2. The CDR3 extends over 14 amino acids. Germline CDR1 DFQATT, CDR2 SNEGSKA (reference sequence). Trimming at V came to 5 bases and at J to 8 bases, leaving 6 bases not matched to a gene. The CDR3 is CSAPTSGRGGELFF. CDR3 nucleotides: TGCAGTGCTCCGACTAGCGGGAGAGGAGGGGAGCTGTTTTTT.

This clonotype has at least ten counts. V gene TRBV28 combines with J gene TRBJ1-2; perhaps TRBD1 as D (5 bases). Germline CDR1 MDHEN, CDR2 SYDVKM. The V end lost 2 bases, the J end lost 5 bases, and 15 bases lay between the germline ends. The CDR3 contains 15 residues. CDR3 region: CASSLPTLGGYGYTF. The CDR3 DNA reads as TGTGCCAGCAGTTTACCGACTCTTGGGGGGTATGGCTACACCTTC.

The table lists this clonotype with many counts. The chain uses TRBV3-1 and TRBJ1-4; D not resolved. The CDR3 is 13 amino acids. Germline V gene sequence: CDR1 LGHDT, CDR2 YNNKEL (reference sequence). Trimming pared 3 bases from V and 11 bases from J, leaving 13 bases between. CDR3 protein: CASSHRTLGKLFF. The CDR3 nucleotides read TGTGCCAGCAGCCATCGGACCCTGGGGAAACTGTTTTTT.

This clonotype was picked up a small number of times. This rearrangement joins TRBV28 to TRBJ1-5, with D unclear. Trimming removed 6 bases from V and 2 bases from J, with 20 bases in between. CDR3 length: 17 amino acids. The germline CDR1 and CDR2 sequences are MDHEN and SYDVKM. The CDR3 protein is CASSRRGPPERNQPQHF. The CDR3, as DNA: TGTGCCAGCAGCCGGCGCGGCCCCCCGGAGCGCAATCAGCCCCAGCATTTT.

In this sample, this clonotype turned up many times. V gene TRBV20-1 combines with J gene TRBJ2-1, with 8 positions matching TRBD2. Trimming took 5 bases from V and 0 from J; bases not matched to a gene: 6. The CDR3 runs to 15 residues. Germline CDR1 reads DFQATT; CDR2 reads SNEGSKA (reference sequence). The CDR3 DNA is TGCAGTGCTGGAGTAGCGGGATACTCCTACAATGAGCAGTTCTTC. Its protein product is CSAGVAGYSYNEQFF.

This clonotype was recorded at least ten times. V and J are TRBV12-3 or TRBV12-4 and TRBJ2-7; TRBD1 aligns across 8 bases. J was trimmed by 0 bases and V by 3 bases; bases with no gene match: 4. The CDR3 has 15 residues. In DNA, the CDR3 is TGTGCCAGCAGTTTGGGTCAGGGGGCCTCCTACGAGCAGTACTTC. Protein: CASSLGQGASYEQYF.

This clonotype was observed many times. The J gene is TRBJ2-5, the V gene TRBV27; weak D call: TRBD2 (5 bases). CDR1 and CDR2 (germline): MNHEY, SMNVEV (reference sequence). Trimming took off 8 bases at V and 1 base at J, with 8 bases between the two ends. CDR3 size: 12 residues. CDR3 residues: CASGGLQETQYF. In DNA, the CDR3 is TGTGCCAGCGGAGGCCTCCAAGAGACCCAGTACTTC.

This clonotype was seen ten or more times. DNA for the CDR3: TGTGCCAGCAGTTTAACAGCCACTACACCCCTCCACTTT. Its protein product is CASSLTATTPLHF. The rearrangement links TRBV28 to TRBJ1-6; D is uncertain. V lost 2 bases and J lost 11, with 10 bases in between. The CDR3 is 13 amino acids. Germline CDR1 and CDR2: MDHEN and SYDVKM.

This clonotype was counted at least ten times. J is TRBJ2-7 and V is TRBV15; 11 nucleotides line up with TRBD1. The CDR3 covers 13 residues. CDR1 is LNHNV, CDR2 YYDKDF, per germline (reference sequence). Trimming removed 5 bases from V and 6 bases from J; junction bases left unmatched: 3. The CDR3 DNA follows: TGTGCCACCAGCTGGGACAGGGGGGGCGAGCAGTACTTC. Its protein product is CATSWDRGGEQYF.

This clonotype came up a few times. This rearrangement joins TRBV5-1 to TRBJ2-1; 7 nucleotides agree with TRBD2. This CDR3 has 16 amino acids. The V segment lost 7 bases and the J segment 3 bases; nucleotides outside the gene matches: 13. CDR1 is SGHRS, CDR2 YFSETQ, per germline. In nucleotides, the CDR3 is TGCGCCAGCGGACGAGCCGACGGCGGGGGCTACAATGAGCAGTTCTTC. It codes for CASGRADGGGYNEQFF. Full variable domain (rest looked up from reference TRBV5-1 and TRBJ2-1): KAGVTQTPRYLIKTRGQQVTLSCSPISGHRSVSWYQQTPGQGLQFLFEYFSETQRNKGNFPGRFSGRQFSNSRSEMNVSTLELGDSALYLCASGRADGGGYNEQFFGPGTRLTVL.

This clonotype was seen repeatedly, ten times or more. J is TRBJ2-7 and V is TRBV6-6, with D perhaps matching TRBD1 or TRBD2 (5 bases each). The CDR3 is 14 residues long. Germline V lookup: CDR1 MNHNY, CDR2 SVGAGI (reference sequence). V was shortened by 10 bases and J by 3 bases, with 19 bases between the two germline ends. The CDR3 is CATGSGTYRYEQYF. For the CDR3, the DNA is TGTGCCACCGGATCCGGGACGTACCGCTACGAGCAGTACTTC.

This clonotype was counted many times. The chain joins TRBV20-1 to TRBJ2-2, with D uncertain. Germline loops: CDR1 DFQATT, CDR2 SNEGSKA (reference sequence). V was trimmed by 2 bases and J by 6 bases, leaving 7 bases between them. This CDR3 is built from 12 residues. CDR3 sequence: CSARWVAGELFF. In DNA, the CDR3 is TGCAGTGCTAGATGGGTAGCCGGGGAGCTGTTTTTT.

This clonotype was detected ten times or more. The CDR3 DNA follows: TGTGCCAGCAGTTTAGTGACAGTCCTCCACCCGTCTTACACCGGGGAGCTGTTTTTT. This gives the protein CASSLVTVLHPSYTGELFF. This chain uses TRBV28 with TRBJ2-2, with D possibly being TRBD1 (5 bases). The CDR3 contains 19 residues. CDR1 and CDR2 from the germline V gene are MDHEN and SYDVKM. Deletions cut 2 bases from V and 3 bases from J, with 22 bases between.

Judged by abundance, this clonotype is medium-sized (0.01 to 0.1%). The chain links TRBV4-3 to TRBJ2-1; 9 bases are a match to TRBD2. Germline values: CDR1 LGHNA, CDR2 YSLEER. The V gene end was trimmed by 1 base and the J gene end by 2 bases; junction bases not matched to a gene: 6. The CDR3 sequence is 17 residues long. The CDR3 DNA sequence: TGCGCCAGCAGCCAAGGGGGCGGGAGGGCCCCCTACAATGAGCAGTTCTTC. The encoded protein is CASSQGGGRAPYNEQFF.

This clonotype has at least ten counts. This chain connects TRBV24-1 to TRBJ1-1, with D perhaps matching TRBD1 (6 bases). This CDR3 is 16 amino acids long. Germline V lookup: CDR1 KGHDR, CDR2 SFDVKD. The V end lost 1 base, the J end lost 2 bases, and 13 bases lay between the germline ends. CDR3 in DNA: TGTGCCACCAGTGATTTATTCAGGGGCCGAAACACTGAAGCTTTCTTT. It yields the protein CATSDLFRGRNTEAFF.

This clonotype was observed many times. The rearrangement joins TRBV10-3 to TRBJ2-7, with a possible D match to TRBD2 (6 bases). From germline, CDR1 is ENHRY and CDR2 SYGVKD. The V and J ends lost 4 bases and 3 bases respectively, with 10 bases between them. CDR3 length: 13 residues. CDR3 bases: TGTGCCATCAGTGTAGGGGACTTCTACGAGCAGTACTTC. Its translation is CAISVGDFYEQYF.

At least ten counts were recorded for this clonotype. This rearrangement joins TRBV7-2 to TRBJ2-2, with TRBD2 as a possible D gene (5 bases). This CDR3 contains 17 residues. Per the germline V gene, CDR1 is SGHTA and CDR2 is FQGNSA. Trimming stripped 5 bases from V and 4 bases from J, with 20 bases between. The DNA of the CDR3 is TGTGCCAGCAGCCCGGATGGTTCAGTCGGGGTCACCGGGGAGCTGTTTTTT. Encoded protein: CASSPDGSVGVTGELFF.

This clonotype was observed many times. J is TRBJ2-7 and V is TRBV7-2, with D perhaps TRBD2 (7 bases). There are 17 residues in the CDR3. V shed 5 bases and J shed 0 bases, with 20 bases lying between them. Germline V lookup: CDR1 SGHTA, CDR2 FQGNSA. The CDR3 bases are TGTGCCAGCAGCCCATTTCCCCGGGGGGCGAGCTCCTACGAGCAGTACTTC. This translates into CASSPFPRGASSYEQYF.